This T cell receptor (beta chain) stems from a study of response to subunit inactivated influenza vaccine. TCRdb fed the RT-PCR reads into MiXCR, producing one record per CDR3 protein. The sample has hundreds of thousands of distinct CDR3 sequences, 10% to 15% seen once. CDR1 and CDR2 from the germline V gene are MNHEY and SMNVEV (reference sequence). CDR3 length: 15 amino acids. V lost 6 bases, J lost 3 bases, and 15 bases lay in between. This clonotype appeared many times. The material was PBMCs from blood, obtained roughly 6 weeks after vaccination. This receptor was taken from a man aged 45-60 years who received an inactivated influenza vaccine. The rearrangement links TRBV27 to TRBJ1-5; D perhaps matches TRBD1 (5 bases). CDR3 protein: CASSPIRGDNQPQHF. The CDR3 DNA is TGTGCCAGCAGCCCAATCCGGGGGGACAATCAGCCCCAGCATTTT.